This TCR beta chain was sequenced during a study of cytomegalovirus exposure and HLA in healthy donors. Germline values: CDR1 SGHNT, CDR2 YYREEE (reference sequence). The CDR3 is 14 residues long. Trimming shortened V by 0 bases and J by 1 base, and 7 bases separated the two germline ends. The PCR employed 60 Vbeta primers together with 13 Jbeta primers. The repertoire was sequenced with immunoSEQ multiplex PCR; TCRdb's copy has only in-frame clones and lacks some. The profile shows some 160,000 clones, 60% to 80% of them singletons. The chain links TRBV5-4 to TRBJ2-5; D gene ambiguous. The TCR sequence derives from a woman younger than 45 in good health and CMV-seronegative. Material: PBMCs. CDR3 protein: CASSLGRLQETQYF. CDR3 coding DNA: TGTGCCAGCAGCTTGGGGCGACTCCAAGAGACCCAGTACTTC.